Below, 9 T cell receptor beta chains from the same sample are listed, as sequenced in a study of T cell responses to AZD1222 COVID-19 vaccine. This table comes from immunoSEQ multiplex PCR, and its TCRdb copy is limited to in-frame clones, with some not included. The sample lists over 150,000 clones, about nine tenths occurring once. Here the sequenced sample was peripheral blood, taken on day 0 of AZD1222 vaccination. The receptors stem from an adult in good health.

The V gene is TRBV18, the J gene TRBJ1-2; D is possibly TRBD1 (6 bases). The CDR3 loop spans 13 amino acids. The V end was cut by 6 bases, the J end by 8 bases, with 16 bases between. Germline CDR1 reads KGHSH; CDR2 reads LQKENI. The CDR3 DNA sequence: TGTGCCAGCTCCGCAGGGGAGCCCAAGGGCTACACCTTC. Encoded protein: CASSAGEPKGYTF.

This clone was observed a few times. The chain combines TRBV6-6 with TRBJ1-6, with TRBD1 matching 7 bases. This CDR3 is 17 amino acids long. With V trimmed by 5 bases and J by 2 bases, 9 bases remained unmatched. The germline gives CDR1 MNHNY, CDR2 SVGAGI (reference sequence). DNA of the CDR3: TGTGCCAGCAGTCCCCCCATGGACAGGACCTATAATTCACCCCTCCACTTT. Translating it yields CASSPPMDRTYNSPLHF.

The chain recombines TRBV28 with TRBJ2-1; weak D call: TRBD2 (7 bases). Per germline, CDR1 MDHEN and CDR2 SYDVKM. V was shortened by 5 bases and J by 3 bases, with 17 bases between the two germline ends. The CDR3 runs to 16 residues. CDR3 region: CASSLLAGAIYNEQFF. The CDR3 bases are TGTGCCAGCAGTCTTTTGGCGGGGGCGATCTACAATGAGCAGTTCTTC.

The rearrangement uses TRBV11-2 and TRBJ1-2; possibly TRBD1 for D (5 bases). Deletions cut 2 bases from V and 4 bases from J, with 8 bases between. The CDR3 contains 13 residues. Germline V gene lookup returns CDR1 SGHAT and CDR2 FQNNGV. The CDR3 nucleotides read TGTGCCAGCAGCTTACGGGGGGGCTATGGCTACACCTTC. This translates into CASSLRGGYGYTF. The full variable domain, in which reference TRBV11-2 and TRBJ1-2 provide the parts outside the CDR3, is EAGVAQSPRYKIIEKRQSVAFWCNPISGHATLYWYQQILGQGPKLLIQFQNNGVVDDSQLPKDRFSAERLKGVDSTLKIQPAKLEDSAVYLCASSLRGGYGYTFGSGTRLTVV.

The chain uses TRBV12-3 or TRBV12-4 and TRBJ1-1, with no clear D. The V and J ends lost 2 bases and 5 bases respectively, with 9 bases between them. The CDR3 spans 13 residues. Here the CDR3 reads CASSLISETEAFF. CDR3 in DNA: TGTGCCAGCAGTTTAATTTCGGAGACTGAAGCTTTCTTT.

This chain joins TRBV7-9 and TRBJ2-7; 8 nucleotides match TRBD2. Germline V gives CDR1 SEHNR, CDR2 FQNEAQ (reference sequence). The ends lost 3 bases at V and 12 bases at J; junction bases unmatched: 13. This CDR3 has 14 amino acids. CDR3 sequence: CASSLVVSSGAVYF. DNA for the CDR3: TGTGCCAGCAGCTTGGTGGTTAGTAGCGGGGCGGTGTACTTC.

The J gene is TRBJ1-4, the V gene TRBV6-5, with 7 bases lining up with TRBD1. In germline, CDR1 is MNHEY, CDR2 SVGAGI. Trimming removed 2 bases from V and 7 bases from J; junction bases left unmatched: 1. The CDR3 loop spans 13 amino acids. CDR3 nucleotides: TGTGCCAGCAGTTACCAGGGGGGTGAAAAACTGTTTTTT. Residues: CASSYQGGEKLFF.

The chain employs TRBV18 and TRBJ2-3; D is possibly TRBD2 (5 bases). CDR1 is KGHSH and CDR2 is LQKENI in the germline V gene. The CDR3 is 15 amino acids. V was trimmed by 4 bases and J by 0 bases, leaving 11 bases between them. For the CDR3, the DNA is TGTGCCAGCTCACTCGGCTGGACTAGCACAGATACGCAGTATTTT. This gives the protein CASSLGWTSTDTQYF.

The CDR3 region has the DNA TGTGCCACCAGCAGAGGGGGGCAGGGCCTGAGGGCTGAAGCTTTCTTT. It translates to CATSRGGQGLRAEAFF. The genes are TRBV15 and TRBJ1-1, with D possibly matching TRBD1 (6 bases). Germline loops: CDR1 LNHNV, CDR2 YYDKDF (reference sequence). V was shortened by 1 base and J by 6 bases, with 18 bases between the two germline ends. The CDR3 has 16 residues.